This record concerns one T cell receptor (beta chain) sequence. This sample is drawn from a study of monozygotic twins with inflammatory bowel disease. The germline CDR1 and CDR2 sequences are MNHNY and SVGAGI (reference sequence). The CDR3 is 13 amino acids. From its re-call of the 5' RACE reads, TCRdb lists each CDR3 protein once, without DNA. Here the sample table reports nearly 450,000 distinct CDR3 sequences. The receptor's source is a human donor with ulcerative colitis or Crohn's disease, or a healthy co-twin of an affected twin (not recorded which). J is TRBJ1-4 and V is TRBV6-6. The sequencing input was blood. CDR3 loop: CASTGDNSEKLFF.